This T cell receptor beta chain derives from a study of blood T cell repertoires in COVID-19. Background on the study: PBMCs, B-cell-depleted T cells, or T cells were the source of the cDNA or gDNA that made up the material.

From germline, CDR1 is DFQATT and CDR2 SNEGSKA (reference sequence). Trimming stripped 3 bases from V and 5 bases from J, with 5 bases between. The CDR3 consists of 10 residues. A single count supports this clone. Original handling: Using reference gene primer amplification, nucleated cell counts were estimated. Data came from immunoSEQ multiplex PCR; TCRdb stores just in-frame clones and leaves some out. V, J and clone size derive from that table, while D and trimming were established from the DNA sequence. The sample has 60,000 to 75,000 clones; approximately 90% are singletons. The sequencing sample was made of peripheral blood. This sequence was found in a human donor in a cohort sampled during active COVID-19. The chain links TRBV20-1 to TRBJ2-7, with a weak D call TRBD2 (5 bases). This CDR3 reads CSARRDEQYF. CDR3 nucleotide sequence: TGCAGTGCTAGGAGGGACGAGCAGTACTTC.